This paragraph reports one T cell receptor (beta chain). Its antigen is currently unknown. The data belong to a study of somatic mutations in cytotoxic T cells in rheumatoid arthritis. The study, taken as a whole, reports: For rheumatoid arthritis patients, CD8+ clonality increased with age, whereas it did not in healthy controls.

The protocol was immunoSEQ multiplex PCR, while the TCRdb copy is restricted to in-frame clones and leaves out a portion. Seen here are around 23,000 clones, 70% to 80% observed once, and the top ten hold just over 9.5%. Trimming removed 3 bases at V and 4 bases at J, with 7 bases between. CDR1 and CDR2 from the germline V gene are LNHNV and YYDKDF (reference sequence). The CDR3 has 13 residues. The chain has TRBV15 and TRBJ1-5; a weak D match, TRBD1 (6 bases). This receptor was obtained from a woman in her late teens or twenties in good health. The sample comprised CD8+ T cells sorted from blood. The chain's CDR3 is CATSRDRNQPQHF. Here the CDR3 DNA reads TGTGCCACCAGCAGGGACAGAAATCAGCCCCAGCATTTT.